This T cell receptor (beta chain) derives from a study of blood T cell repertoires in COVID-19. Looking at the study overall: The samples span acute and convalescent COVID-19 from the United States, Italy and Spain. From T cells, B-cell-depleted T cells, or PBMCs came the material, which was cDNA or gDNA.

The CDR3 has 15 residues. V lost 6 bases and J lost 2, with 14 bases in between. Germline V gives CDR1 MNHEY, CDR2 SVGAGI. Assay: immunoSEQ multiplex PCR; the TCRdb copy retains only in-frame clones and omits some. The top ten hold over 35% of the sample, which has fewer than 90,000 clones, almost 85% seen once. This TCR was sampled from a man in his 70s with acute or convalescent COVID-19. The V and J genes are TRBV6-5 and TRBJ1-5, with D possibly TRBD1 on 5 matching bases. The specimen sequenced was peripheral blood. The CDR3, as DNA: TGTGCCAGCAGGGGGCTAAAGGTGGGCAATCAGCCCCAGCATTTT. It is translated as CASRGLKVGNQPQHF.